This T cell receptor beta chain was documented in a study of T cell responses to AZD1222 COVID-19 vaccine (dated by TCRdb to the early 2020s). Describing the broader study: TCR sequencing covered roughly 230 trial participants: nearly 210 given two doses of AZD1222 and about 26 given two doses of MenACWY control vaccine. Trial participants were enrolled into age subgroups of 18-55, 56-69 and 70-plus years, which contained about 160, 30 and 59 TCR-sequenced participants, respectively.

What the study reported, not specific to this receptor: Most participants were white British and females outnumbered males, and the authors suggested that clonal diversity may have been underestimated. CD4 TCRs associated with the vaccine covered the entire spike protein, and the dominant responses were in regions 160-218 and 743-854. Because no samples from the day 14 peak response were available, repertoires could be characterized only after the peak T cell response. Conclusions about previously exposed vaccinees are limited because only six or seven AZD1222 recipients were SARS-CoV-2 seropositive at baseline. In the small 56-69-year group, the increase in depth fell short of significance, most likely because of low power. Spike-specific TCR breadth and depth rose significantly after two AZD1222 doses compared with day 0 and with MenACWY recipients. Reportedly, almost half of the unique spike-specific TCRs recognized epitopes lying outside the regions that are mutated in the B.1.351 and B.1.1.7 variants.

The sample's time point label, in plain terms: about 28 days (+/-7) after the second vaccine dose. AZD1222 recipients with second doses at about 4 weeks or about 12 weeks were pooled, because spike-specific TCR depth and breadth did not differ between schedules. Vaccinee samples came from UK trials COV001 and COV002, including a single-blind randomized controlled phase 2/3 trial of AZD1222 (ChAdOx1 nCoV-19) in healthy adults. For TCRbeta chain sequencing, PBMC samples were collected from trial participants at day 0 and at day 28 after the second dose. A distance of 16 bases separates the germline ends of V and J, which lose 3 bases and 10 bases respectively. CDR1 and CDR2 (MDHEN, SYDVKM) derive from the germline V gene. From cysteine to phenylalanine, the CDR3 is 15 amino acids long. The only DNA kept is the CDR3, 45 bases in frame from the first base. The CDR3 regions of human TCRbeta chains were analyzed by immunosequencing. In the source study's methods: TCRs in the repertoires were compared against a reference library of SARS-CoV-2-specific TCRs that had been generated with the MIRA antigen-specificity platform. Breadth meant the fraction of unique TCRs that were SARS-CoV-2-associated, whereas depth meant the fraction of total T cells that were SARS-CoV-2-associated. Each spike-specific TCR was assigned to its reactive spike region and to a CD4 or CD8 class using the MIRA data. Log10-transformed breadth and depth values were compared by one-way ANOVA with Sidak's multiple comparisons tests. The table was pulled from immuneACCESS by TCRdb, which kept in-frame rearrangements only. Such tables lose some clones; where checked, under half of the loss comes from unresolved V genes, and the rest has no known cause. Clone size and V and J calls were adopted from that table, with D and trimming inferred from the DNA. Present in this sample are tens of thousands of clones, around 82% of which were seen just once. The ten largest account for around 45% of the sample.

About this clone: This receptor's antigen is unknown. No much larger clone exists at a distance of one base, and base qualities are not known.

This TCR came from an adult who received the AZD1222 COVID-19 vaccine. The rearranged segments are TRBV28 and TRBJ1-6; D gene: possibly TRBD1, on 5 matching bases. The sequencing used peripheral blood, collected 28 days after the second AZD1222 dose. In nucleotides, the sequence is TGTGCCAGCAGTTTTGATTACAGGAATGGATCACCCCTCCACTTT. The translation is CASSFDYRNGSPLHF.